Listed below are T cell receptor beta chains from one sample, sequenced in a study of T cell clones after liver transplantation. Sequencing used immunoSEQ multiplex PCR; TCRdb keeps in-frame clones, though not all of them. The sample lists 85,000 to 130,000 clones; more than 75% were seen once. This sample comprised CD4+ T cells from blood, obtained before liver transplant. The receptors were sampled from a human donor who received a liver transplant. CDR3s include the opening cysteine and the closing phenylalanine or tryptophan. A D gene is named only where the DNA matches it firmly. Clone sizes are given selectively: once, few, many, or a class where the clone is expanded.

clone_size d_call j_call v_call cdr3_nt cdr3_aa
many . TRBJ1-6 TRBV6-5 TGTGCCAGCAGTTATTACTCTAATTCACCCCTCCACTTT CASSYYSNSPLHF
once . TRBJ2-5 TRBV18 TGTGCCAGCTCACCAACACAGCAAGAGACCCAGTACTTC CASSPTQQETQYF
. TRBD2 TRBJ2-1 TRBV2 TGTGCCAGCACAGGTTGGGGGGGACTAGGGAGTGAGCAGTTCTTC CASTGWGGLGSEQFF
. . TRBJ1-1 TRBV18 TGTGCCAGCTCACCGCTCCCTACGAGGGGCGCGGGGAGGAACACTGAAGCTTTCTTT CASSPLPTRGAGRNTEAFF
once TRBD1 TRBJ2-5 TRBV5-8 TGTGCCAGCAGCTTGGGCGCGGGACAGGGGGCGGAGACCCAGTACTTC CASSLGAGQGAETQYF
. . TRBJ1-2 TRBV7-3 TGTGCCAGCAGCTTTAAGAGGGGGTATGGCTACACCTTC CASSFKRGYGYTF
. . TRBJ2-3 TRBV18 TGTGCCAGCTCAACTCAAGATACGCAGTATTTT CASSTQDTQYF
. . TRBJ2-3 TRBV21-1 TGTGCCAGCATAGGGCGGGAGGGCCATCTGATAGATACGCAGTATTTT CASIGREGHLIDTQYF
few . TRBJ1-2 TRBV2 TGTGCCAGCTCCAACCCCCACGGGAGGGACTATGGCTACACCTTC CASSNPHGRDYGYTF
. . TRBJ2-7 TRBV20-1 TGCAGTGCTAGTGTCCTAGACGAGCAGTACTTC CSASVLDEQYF
. . TRBJ1-2 TRBV10-1 TGCGCCAGCAGTGAGACAGGAGTGAGGTTC CASSETGVRF
. . TRBJ2-1 TRBV29-1 TGCAGCGTTGCCTATTTGGGCAGTAAGGATGAGCAGTTCTTC CSVAYLGSKDEQFF
many TRBD1 TRBJ1-5 TRBV6-1 TGTGCCAGCACCTGGACAGGGGGACAGCCCCAGCATTTT CASTWTGGQPQHF
. . TRBJ1-1 TRBV5-5 TGTGCCAGCAATCGGGTGGAGGGGGCTGAAGCTTTCTTT CASNRVEGAEAFF
. . TRBJ2-3 TRBV27 TGTGCCAGCAGTTTAAAGCAGGGGACAGATACGCAGTATTTT CASSLKQGTDTQYF
. TRBD1 TRBJ1-3 TRBV5-1 TGCGCCAGCAGCTTGGGTCCAGGGGGCAAGGGAAACACCATATATTTT CASSLGPGGKGNTIYF
. . TRBJ2-5 TRBV5-1 TGCGCCAGCAGCTTGGGACAGATCCAAGAGACCCAGTACTTC CASSLGQIQETQYF
. . TRBJ2-7 TRBV6-5 TGTGCCAGCAGTTACTCGCAGGGAAAGAGCTACGAGCAGTACTTC CASSYSQGKSYEQYF
once . TRBJ1-1 TRBV19 TGTGCCAGTACCCCGGCGCAGGGGATAAACACTGAAGCTTTCTTT CASTPAQGINTEAFF
few . TRBJ1-1 TRBV30 TGTGCCTGGAAAAGGGGCGCGGGAACTGAAGCTTTCTTT CAWKRGAGTEAFF
. TRBD2 TRBJ2-5 TRBV13 TGTGCCAGCAGCCCCCCGACTAGCGGGCACCTCCAAGAGACCCAGTACTTC CASSPPTSGHLQETQYF
few . TRBJ1-2 TRBV28 TGTGCCAGCAGTACAGGGCAACCGACCTTC CASSTGQPTF
. . TRBJ1-1 TRBV6-1 TGTGCCAGCAGTGCGCCCACAGGCAGGATCACTGAAGCTTTCTTT CASSAPTGRITEAFF
. TRBD1 TRBJ2-1 TRBV29-1 TGCAGCGTTGAAGCCACGACAGGGTTGACTGAGCAGTTCTTC CSVEATTGLTEQFF
. . TRBJ2-7 TRBV18 TGTGCCAGCTCGGGCGGGGACAGCGGCTCCTACGAGCAGTACTTC CASSGGDSGSYEQYF
. . TRBJ1-2 TRBV2 TGTGCCAGCAGTGTTCCGGGGAGTTACCACTTC CASSVPGSYHF
once . TRBJ1-4 TRBV5-4 TGTGCCAGCAGCCACAGGGTGAATACTGAAAAACTGTTTTTT CASSHRVNTEKLFF
. . TRBJ2-2 TRBV6-5 TGTGCCAGCAGACCCAGGACACACACCGGGGAGCTGTTTTTT CASRPRTHTGELFF
. TRBD2 TRBJ2-3 TRBV13 TGTGCCAGCAGCCGAGGACTAGCTTTAACTAGCACAGATACGCAGTATTTT CASSRGLALTSTDTQYF
. TRBD1 TRBJ2-7 TRBV18 TGTGCCAGCTCACCAAGGGACAGGGACACTCCCTACGAGCAGTACTTC CASSPRDRDTPYEQYF
. . TRBJ2-7 TRBV28 TGTGCCAGCAGTTTAGGCGGGACCTACGAGCAGTACTTC CASSLGGTYEQYF
. . TRBJ1-1 TRBV9 TGTGCCAGCAGCGGGAACATAAGGAACACTGAAGCTTTCTTT CASSGNIRNTEAFF
. TRBD1 TRBJ1-4 TRBV19 TGTGCCAGTAGTACGACAGGGCTCAATGAAAAACTGTTTTTT CASSTTGLNEKLFF
. . TRBJ1-6 TRBV6-6 TGTGCCAGCAGAGGGGTCGAATATAATTCACCCCTCCACTTT CASRGVEYNSPLHF
. . TRBJ1-2 TRBV11-1 TGTGCCAGCAGCCGATGGGGGACACGAACTAACTATGGCTACACCTTC CASSRWGTRTNYGYTF
. TRBD1 TRBJ1-2 TRBV28 TGTGCCAGCAGTTTATTGGCAGGGGGTAACTATGGCTACACCTTC CASSLLAGGNYGYTF
. TRBD2 TRBJ2-1 TRBV28 TGTGCCAGCAGGGGCGTAGGGACTACCTTGCTACGGGAGCAGTTCTTC CASRGVGTTLLREQFF
. . TRBJ2-5 TRBV12-5 TGTGCTAGTGCCCCACGAGGGAGGGAGACCCAGTACTTC CASAPRGRETQYF
few TRBD1 TRBJ1-2 TRBV18 TGTGCCAGCTCAAAAGCCGGGACAGATGGCTACACCTTC CASSKAGTDGYTF
once . TRBJ1-1 TRBV11-2 TGTGCCAGCAGCTTACCGACAGACCCGTTGCCGAACACTGAAGCTTTCTTT CASSLPTDPLPNTEAFF
. . TRBJ2-2 TRBV29-1 TGCAGCGTTTTCGGGTCAATGAACACCGGGGAGCTGTTTTTT CSVFGSMNTGELFF
medium-sized TRBD1 TRBJ1-2 TRBV19 TGTGCCACCGGGGACAGGGGTTATGGCTACACCTTC CATGDRGYGYTF
. . TRBJ1-2 TRBV18 TGTGCCAGCTCACCTCAGAGGGGGGTTGCCGGTGGCTACACCTTC CASSPQRGVAGGYTF
. . TRBJ2-3 TRBV7-3 TGTGCCAGCAGCTTAAGGGCAGTTAATACGCAGTATTTT CASSLRAVNTQYF
. . TRBJ1-2 TRBV2 TGTGCCAGCAGTGCGGCGGGGAGCTTTAACTATGGCTACACCTTC CASSAAGSFNYGYTF
. TRBD1 TRBJ1-2 TRBV6-5 TGTGCCAGCAGTACAGGGGGTGGCTACACCTTC CASSTGGGYTF
. TRBD1 TRBJ1-2 TRBV5-1 TGCGCCAGCAGCTTGCAGGGGGCGATAGATGGCTACACCTTC CASSLQGAIDGYTF
. TRBD1 TRBJ2-4 TRBV6-1 TGTGCCAGCAGTGAAGGGTGGGGGGACAGGAAAAACATTCAGTACTTC CASSEGWGDRKNIQYF